Following are 19 T cell receptor beta chains from one sample sequenced in a study of identical twins. TCRdb called the 5' RACE reads again in MiXCR, with one record for every CDR3 protein. The sample shows 500,000 to 650,000 distinct CDR3 sequences, about 7.1% of them seen only once. The sample was also reused in another study, on yellow fever vaccine responses in identical twins.

Sequencing was carried out using PBMCs. These receptors came from a woman younger than 35 in good health.

The chain recombines TRBV7-9 with TRBJ1-4; perhaps TRBD1 as D (6 bases). V was shortened by 5 bases and J by 8 bases, with 18 bases between the two germline ends. This CDR3 comprises 15 residues. Per the germline V gene, CDR1 is SEHNR and CDR2 is FQNEAQ (reference sequence). CDR3 nucleotides: TGTGCCAGCAGCCCCAACAGGGTTGGTGTGGAAAAACTGTTTTTT. As protein: CASSPNRVGVEKLFF. Combining the CDR3 with reference TRBV7-9 and TRBJ1-4 gives the whole variable domain DTGVSQNPRHKITKRGQNVTFRCDPISEHNRLYWYRQTLGQGPEFLTYFQNEAQLEKSRLLSDRFSAERPKGSFSTLEIQRTEQGDSAMYLCASSPNRVGVEKLFFGSGTQLSVL.

The chain uses TRBV4-1 and TRBJ1-1; D is undetermined. The CDR3 spans 12 residues. V lost 5 bases and J lost 7, with 11 bases in between. In germline, CDR1 is MGHRA, CDR2 YSYEKL. For the CDR3, the DNA is TGCGCCAGCAGCACTACCAAGGGTGAAGCTTTCTTT. Its translation: CASSTTKGEAFF.

This clonotype showed up just a few times. The rearrangement links TRBV5-1 to TRBJ2-3, with 8 bases fitting TRBD2. V dropped 6 bases and J dropped 2; count of bases not matched to a gene: 8. Germline V gene sequence: CDR1 SGHRS, CDR2 YFSETQ. The CDR3 runs to 15 residues. CDR3 nucleotide sequence: TGCGCCAGCAACGAAGGAGCGGGGGACACAGATACGCAGTATTTT. Translation gives CASNEGAGDTDTQYF.

The sample holds a few counts of this clonotype. The rearrangement links TRBV4-1 to TRBJ2-1; D call uncertain. The CDR3 is 16 residues long. The V and J ends lost 0 bases and 0 bases respectively, with 9 bases between them. Germline V gene lookup returns CDR1 MGHRA and CDR2 YSYEKL. The CDR3 DNA reads as TGCGCCAGCAGCCAAGACAGTGCTAGCTCCTACAATGAGCAGTTCTTC. It encodes CASSQDSASSYNEQFF.

This clonotype has a handful of counts. The chain combines TRBV20-1 with TRBJ2-3; 14 nucleotides align to TRBD2. CDR3 length equals 18 residues. The junction had 12 bases not matched to a gene; V was cut back by 3 bases and J by 4 bases. Per the germline V gene, CDR1 is DFQATT and CDR2 is SNEGSKA (reference sequence). CDR3 DNA sequence: TGCAGTGCTAGGGGTCCCGGGACTAGCGGGAGAGCGGCAGATACGCAGTATTTT. Its translation is CSARGPGTSGRAADTQYF.

The chain uses TRBV6-1 and TRBJ1-4; no clear D gene. Germline loops: CDR1 MNHNS, CDR2 SASEGT. The CDR3 totals 18 residues. The V and J ends lost 7 bases and 0 bases respectively, with 21 bases between them. The CDR3 region has the DNA TGTGCCAGCACTCTCGGACGTGGGCATACTGCAACTAATGAAAAACTGTTTTTT. Translation gives CASTLGRGHTATNEKLFF.

V is TRBV6-1 and J is TRBJ2-2, with 10 bases matching TRBD2. The ends lost 7 bases at V and 8 bases at J; junction bases unmatched: 10. CDR1 MNHNS and CDR2 SASEGT come from the germline V gene. This CDR3 comprises 15 residues. The CDR3 sequence: CASTASGSAVGELFF. Here the CDR3 DNA reads TGTGCCAGCACCGCTAGCGGGAGCGCTGTTGGGGAGCTGTTTTTT.

This clonotype was recorded at least ten times. The chain carries TRBV29-1 and TRBJ2-1; 8 nucleotides match TRBD1. The CDR3 covers 16 residues. Germline V gene sequence: CDR1 SQVTM, CDR2 ANQGSEA. Trimming took 6 bases from V and 4 from J; bases not matched to a gene: 14. CDR3 residues: CSVQDRTGILYNEQFF. DNA for the CDR3: TGCAGCGTCCAAGACCGGACAGGGATTTTATACAATGAGCAGTTCTTC.

This clonotype was counted between two and nine times. The chain has TRBV3-1 and TRBJ2-5; D perhaps matches TRBD2 (6 bases). CDR3 length: 17 residues. Germline-derived CDR1 and CDR2 are LGHDT and YNNKEL (reference sequence). V was shortened by 2 bases and J by 4 bases, with 20 bases between the two germline ends. DNA for the CDR3: TGTGCCAGCAGCCAACCGCCGGGACTCAGGTCCCCAGAGACCCAGTACTTC. It encodes CASSQPPGLRSPETQYF.

This clonotype was seen a handful of times. The chain couples TRBV20-1 to TRBJ1-1, with D maybe TRBD1 (5 bases). CDR1 and CDR2 from the germline V gene are DFQATT and SNEGSKA (reference sequence). Trimming took 0 bases from V and 5 from J, leaving 22 bases between them. This CDR3 comprises 17 residues. The CDR3 region is CSARDGQGVLGETEAFF. DNA of the CDR3: TGCAGTGCTAGAGATGGGCAGGGAGTCCTGGGGGAGACTGAAGCTTTCTTT.

V gene TRBV28 combines with J gene TRBJ2-3; D perhaps matches TRBD1 (6 bases). Per germline, CDR1 MDHEN and CDR2 SYDVKM. The V end lost 6 bases, the J end lost 6 bases, and 13 bases lay between the germline ends. The CDR3 is 13 amino acids. The CDR3 DNA follows: TGTGCCAGCAGGCCCACAGGGCAGGATACGCAGTATTTT. Translating it yields CASRPTGQDTQYF.

This clonotype was recorded a few times. The CDR3 bases are TGTGCCAGCAGTTTAGCCTTCGGCCGCGAGACCCAGTACTTC. It encodes CASSLAFGRETQYF. The rearrangement uses TRBV12-3 or TRBV12-4 and TRBJ2-5; D unresolved. This CDR3 comprises 14 residues. The germline V and J ends were trimmed by 0 bases and 5 bases, with 10 bases remaining between them.

In its sample, this clonotype was seen a few times. The rearrangement joins TRBV4-1 to TRBJ2-3; tentatively, D is TRBD2 (5 bases). The V end lost 0 bases, the J end lost 4 bases, and 5 bases lay between the germline ends. The CDR3 sequence is 13 residues long. The V gene's germline CDR1 is MGHRA and CDR2 YSYEKL. The CDR3 protein is CASSQEEADTQYF. The CDR3 DNA reads TGCGCCAGCAGCCAAGAGGAGGCAGATACGCAGTATTTT.

The chain joins TRBV5-1 to TRBJ1-5, with D unclear. The CDR3 extends over 14 amino acids. Trimming removed 4 bases from V and 5 bases from J, with 13 bases in between. CDR1 is SGHRS and CDR2 is YFSETQ in the germline V gene. CDR3 sequence (DNA): TGCGCCAGCAGCGCCGCCGGGGAATATCAGCCCCAGCATTTT. This translates into CASSAAGEYQPQHF.

CDR3 in amino acids: CASSQQGEETQYF. The CDR3 DNA is TGTGCCAGCAGCCAACAGGGGGAAGAGACCCAGTACTTC. The V gene is TRBV7-3, the J gene TRBJ2-5; TRBD1 agrees at 8 bases. The CDR3 has 13 amino acids. Trimming cost V 5 bases and J 3 bases; bases outside gene matches: 2. The germline V gene encodes CDR1 SGHTA and CDR2 FQGTGA.

This clonotype was seen a few times. CDR3 nucleotides: TGTGCCAGCAGTGAAGGGTTTAAAACGCTTGTGGATGAAAAACTGTTTTTT. Amino acids: CASSEGFKTLVDEKLFF. V is TRBV6-1 and J is TRBJ1-4; D is uncertain. V lost 1 base to trimming and J lost 6 bases, with 18 bases between them. Germline V gives CDR1 MNHNS, CDR2 SASEGT. This CDR3 region has 17 residues.

This sequence joins TRBV11-1 and TRBJ2-7; D may be TRBD1 or TRBD2 (6 bases each). V was trimmed by 3 bases and J by 5 bases, leaving 17 bases between them. Germline CDR1 is SGHAT and CDR2 is FQDESV (reference sequence). CDR3 length: 15 amino acids. The CDR3, as DNA: TGTGCCAGCAGCTTTCAGCCGGGGGCGTCTGACGAGCAGTACTTC. Translated: CASSFQPGASDEQYF.

The table lists this clonotype with many counts. V usage is TRBV5-1 and J usage is TRBJ1-1, with unresolved D. Between the trimmed V and J ends, which lost 0 bases and 0 bases, there was a span of 9 bases. The germline V gene has CDR1 SGHRS and CDR2 YFSETQ. CDR3 size: 15 residues. The CDR3 region is CASSLGGRMNTEAFF. CDR3 bases: TGCGCCAGCAGCTTGGGCGGTAGAATGAACACTGAAGCTTTCTTT.

This clonotype was counted only a few times. CDR3 sequence (DNA): TGCAGTGCTAGCTTACAGGGGGCTTACGAGCAGTACTTC. Translated: CSASLQGAYEQYF. The chain links TRBV20-1 to TRBJ2-7, with 9 bases lining up with TRBD1. CDR3 length: 13 amino acids. CDR1 and CDR2 from the germline V gene are DFQATT and SNEGSKA (reference sequence). V shed 3 bases, J shed 4 bases, and the junction held 4 bases outside the gene matches.